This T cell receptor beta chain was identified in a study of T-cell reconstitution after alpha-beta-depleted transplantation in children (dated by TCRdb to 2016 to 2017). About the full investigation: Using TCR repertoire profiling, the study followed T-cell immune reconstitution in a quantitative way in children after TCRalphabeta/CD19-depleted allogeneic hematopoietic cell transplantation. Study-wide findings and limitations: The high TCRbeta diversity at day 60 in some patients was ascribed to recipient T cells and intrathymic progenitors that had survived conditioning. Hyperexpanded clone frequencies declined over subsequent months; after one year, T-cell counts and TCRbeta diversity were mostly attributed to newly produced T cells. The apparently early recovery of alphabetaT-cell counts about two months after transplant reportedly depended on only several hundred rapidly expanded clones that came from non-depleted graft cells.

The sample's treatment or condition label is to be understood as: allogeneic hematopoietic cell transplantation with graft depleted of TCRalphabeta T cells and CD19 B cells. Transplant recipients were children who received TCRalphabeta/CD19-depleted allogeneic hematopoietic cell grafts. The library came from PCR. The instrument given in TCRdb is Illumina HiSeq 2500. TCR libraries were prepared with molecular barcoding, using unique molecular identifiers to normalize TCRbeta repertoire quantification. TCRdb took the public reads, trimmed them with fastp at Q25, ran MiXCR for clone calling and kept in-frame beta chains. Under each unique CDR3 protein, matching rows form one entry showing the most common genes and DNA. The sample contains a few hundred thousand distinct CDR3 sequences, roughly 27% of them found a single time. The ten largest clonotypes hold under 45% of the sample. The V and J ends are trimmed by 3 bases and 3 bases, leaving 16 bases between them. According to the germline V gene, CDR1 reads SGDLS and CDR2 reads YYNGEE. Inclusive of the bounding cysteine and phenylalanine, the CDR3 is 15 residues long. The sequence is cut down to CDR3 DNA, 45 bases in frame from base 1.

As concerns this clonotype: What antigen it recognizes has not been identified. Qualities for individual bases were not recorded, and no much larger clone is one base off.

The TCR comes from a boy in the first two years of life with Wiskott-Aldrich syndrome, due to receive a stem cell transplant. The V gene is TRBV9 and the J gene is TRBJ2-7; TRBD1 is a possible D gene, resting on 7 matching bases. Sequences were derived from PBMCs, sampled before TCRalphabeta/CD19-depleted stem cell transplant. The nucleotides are TGTGCCAGCAGCGAGGGGGGACAGCCCGTCTACGAGCAGTACTTC. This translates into CASSEGGQPVYEQYF. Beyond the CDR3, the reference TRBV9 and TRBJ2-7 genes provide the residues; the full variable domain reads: DSGVTQTPKHLITATGQRVTLRCSPRSGDLSVYWYQQSLDQGLQFLIQYYNGEERAKGNILERFSAQQFPDLHSELNLSSLELGDSALYFCASSEGGQPVYEQYFGPGTRLTVT.